The rows below give T cell receptor beta chains drawn from one sample of a study of T cell responses to AZD1222 COVID-19 vaccine. Profiled with immunoSEQ multiplex PCR; TCRdb holds only in-frame clones, not every one. The table shows 180,000 or so clones, with roughly 94% occurring only once. The specimen comprised peripheral blood, sampled on day 0 of AZD1222 vaccination. The receptors were sampled from an adult in good health. Both conserved end residues are part of each CDR3. Fields, in order: D gene, clone size, CDR3 length, J gene, V gene, CDR3 DNA, CDR3 protein. A D gene is named only where the DNA matches it firmly. Rows give clone size only sometimes, using once, few, many, or a class for an expanded clone.

NA,NA,10,TRBJ1-3,TRBV29-1,TGCAGCGCAATGGGAAACACCATATATTTT,CSAMGNTIYF
NA,NA,14,TRBJ1-1,TRBV28,TGTGCCAGCAGTCGGCCAGGGGAGGGCACTGAAGCTTTCTTT,CASSRPGEGTEAFF
TRBD1,NA,14,TRBJ1-2,TRBV5-4,TGTGCCAGCAGCTTTTGGGGACAGGGCCATGGCTACACCTTC,CASSFWGQGHGYTF
NA,NA,15,TRBJ2-1,TRBV6-5,TGTGCCAGCAGTTACTCTGTCAGGGCGGCCAATGAGCAGTTCTTC,CASSYSVRAANEQFF
NA,NA,17,TRBJ1-3,TRBV27,TGTGCCAGCAGAAGGACCCTGCTGGGCGCGGGAGGAAACACCATATATTTT,CASRRTLLGAGGNTIYF
NA,once,15,TRBJ1-2,TRBV5-3,TGTGCCAGAAGCTTGGCCAAAGGGGGGACCTATGGCTACACCTTC,CARSLAKGGTYGYTF
NA,NA,12,TRBJ1-2,TRBV12-3/TRBV12-4,TGTGCCAGCAGTGGAGGCTTGGGTGGCTACACCTTC,CASSGGLGGYTF
TRBD1,NA,14,TRBJ1-4,TRBV30,TGTGCCTGGGGCAGGGGACAGGGGCATGAAAAACTGTTTTTT,CAWGRGQGHEKLFF
NA,NA,10,TRBJ1-1,TRBV30,TGTGCCTGGTGGGGCACTGAAGCTTTCTTT,CAWWGTEAFF
TRBD2,NA,16,TRBJ2-1,TRBV27,TGTGCCAGCAGCCATCCGACTAGCGGGAGTTACAATGAGCAGTTCTTC,CASSHPTSGSYNEQFF
NA,NA,14,TRBJ1-2,TRBV29-1,TGCAGCGTTGAAGAGGCGGCAGAGAAGTATGGCTACACCTTC,CSVEEAAEKYGYTF
NA,NA,13,TRBJ1-1,TRBV28,TGTGCCAGCGCTAACTCGATGAACACTGAAGCTTTCTTT,CASANSMNTEAFF
TRBD2,NA,16,TRBJ2-3,TRBV19,TGTGCCAGTAGTATCGCGGGACTAGTGGGCACAGATACGCAGTATTTT,CASSIAGLVGTDTQYF
TRBD1,NA,15,TRBJ1-1,TRBV15,TGTGCCACCAGCAGATACAGGGGGACGAACACTGAAGCTTTCTTT,CATSRYRGTNTEAFF
NA,NA,15,TRBJ2-3,TRBV5-1,TGCGCCAGCAGCTTCATATCCCCATTAGCAGATACGCAGTATTTT,CASSFISPLADTQYF
NA,NA,14,TRBJ2-7,TRBV5-1,TGCGCCAGCAGCTTGGTGCAGGGTACCTACGAGCAGTACTTC,CASSLVQGTYEQYF
TRBD1,NA,17,TRBJ1-4,TRBV7-9,TGTGCCAGCAGCTTACAGGGGGCGATCCCGGGGCACGAAAAACTGTTTTTT,CASSLQGAIPGHEKLFF
NA,NA,16,TRBJ2-1,TRBV4-2,TGTGCCAGCAGCCAAGTTGTAGGGGTTCGGGACAATGAGCAGTTCTTC,CASSQVVGVRDNEQFF